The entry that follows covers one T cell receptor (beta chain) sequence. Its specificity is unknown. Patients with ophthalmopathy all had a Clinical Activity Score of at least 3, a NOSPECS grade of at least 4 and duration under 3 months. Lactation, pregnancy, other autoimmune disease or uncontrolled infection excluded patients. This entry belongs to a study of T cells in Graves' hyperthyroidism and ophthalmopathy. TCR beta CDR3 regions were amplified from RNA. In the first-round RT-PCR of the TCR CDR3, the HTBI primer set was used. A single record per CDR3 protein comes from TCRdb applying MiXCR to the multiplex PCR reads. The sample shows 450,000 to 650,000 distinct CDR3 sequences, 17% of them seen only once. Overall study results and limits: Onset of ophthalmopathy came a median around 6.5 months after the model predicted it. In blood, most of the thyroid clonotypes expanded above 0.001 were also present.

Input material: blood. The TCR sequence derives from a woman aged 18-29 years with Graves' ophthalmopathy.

CDR3 nucleotide sequence: TGTGCCATCAGCCTCCGGGACAGGGGCGGAGGGGACACTGAAGCTTTCTTT. Amino acids: CAISLRDRGGGDTEAFF. The chain uses TRBV10-3 and TRBJ1-1; 10 bases are a match to TRBD1. Per the germline V gene, CDR1 is ENHRY and CDR2 is SYGVKD. The CDR3 runs to 17 residues. V gave up 6 bases and J gave up 3 bases; unmatched junction bases: 13.